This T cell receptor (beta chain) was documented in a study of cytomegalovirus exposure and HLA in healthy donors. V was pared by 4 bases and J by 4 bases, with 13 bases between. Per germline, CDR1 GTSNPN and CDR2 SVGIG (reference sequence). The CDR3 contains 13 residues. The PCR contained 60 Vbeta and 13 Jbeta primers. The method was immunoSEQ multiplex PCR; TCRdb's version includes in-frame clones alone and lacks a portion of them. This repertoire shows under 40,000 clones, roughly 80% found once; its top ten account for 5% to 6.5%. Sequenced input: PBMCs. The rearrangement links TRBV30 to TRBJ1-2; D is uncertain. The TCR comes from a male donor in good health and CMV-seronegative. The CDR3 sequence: CAWNGWEFYGYTF. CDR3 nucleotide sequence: TGTGCCTGGAACGGGTGGGAGTTCTATGGCTACACCTTC.